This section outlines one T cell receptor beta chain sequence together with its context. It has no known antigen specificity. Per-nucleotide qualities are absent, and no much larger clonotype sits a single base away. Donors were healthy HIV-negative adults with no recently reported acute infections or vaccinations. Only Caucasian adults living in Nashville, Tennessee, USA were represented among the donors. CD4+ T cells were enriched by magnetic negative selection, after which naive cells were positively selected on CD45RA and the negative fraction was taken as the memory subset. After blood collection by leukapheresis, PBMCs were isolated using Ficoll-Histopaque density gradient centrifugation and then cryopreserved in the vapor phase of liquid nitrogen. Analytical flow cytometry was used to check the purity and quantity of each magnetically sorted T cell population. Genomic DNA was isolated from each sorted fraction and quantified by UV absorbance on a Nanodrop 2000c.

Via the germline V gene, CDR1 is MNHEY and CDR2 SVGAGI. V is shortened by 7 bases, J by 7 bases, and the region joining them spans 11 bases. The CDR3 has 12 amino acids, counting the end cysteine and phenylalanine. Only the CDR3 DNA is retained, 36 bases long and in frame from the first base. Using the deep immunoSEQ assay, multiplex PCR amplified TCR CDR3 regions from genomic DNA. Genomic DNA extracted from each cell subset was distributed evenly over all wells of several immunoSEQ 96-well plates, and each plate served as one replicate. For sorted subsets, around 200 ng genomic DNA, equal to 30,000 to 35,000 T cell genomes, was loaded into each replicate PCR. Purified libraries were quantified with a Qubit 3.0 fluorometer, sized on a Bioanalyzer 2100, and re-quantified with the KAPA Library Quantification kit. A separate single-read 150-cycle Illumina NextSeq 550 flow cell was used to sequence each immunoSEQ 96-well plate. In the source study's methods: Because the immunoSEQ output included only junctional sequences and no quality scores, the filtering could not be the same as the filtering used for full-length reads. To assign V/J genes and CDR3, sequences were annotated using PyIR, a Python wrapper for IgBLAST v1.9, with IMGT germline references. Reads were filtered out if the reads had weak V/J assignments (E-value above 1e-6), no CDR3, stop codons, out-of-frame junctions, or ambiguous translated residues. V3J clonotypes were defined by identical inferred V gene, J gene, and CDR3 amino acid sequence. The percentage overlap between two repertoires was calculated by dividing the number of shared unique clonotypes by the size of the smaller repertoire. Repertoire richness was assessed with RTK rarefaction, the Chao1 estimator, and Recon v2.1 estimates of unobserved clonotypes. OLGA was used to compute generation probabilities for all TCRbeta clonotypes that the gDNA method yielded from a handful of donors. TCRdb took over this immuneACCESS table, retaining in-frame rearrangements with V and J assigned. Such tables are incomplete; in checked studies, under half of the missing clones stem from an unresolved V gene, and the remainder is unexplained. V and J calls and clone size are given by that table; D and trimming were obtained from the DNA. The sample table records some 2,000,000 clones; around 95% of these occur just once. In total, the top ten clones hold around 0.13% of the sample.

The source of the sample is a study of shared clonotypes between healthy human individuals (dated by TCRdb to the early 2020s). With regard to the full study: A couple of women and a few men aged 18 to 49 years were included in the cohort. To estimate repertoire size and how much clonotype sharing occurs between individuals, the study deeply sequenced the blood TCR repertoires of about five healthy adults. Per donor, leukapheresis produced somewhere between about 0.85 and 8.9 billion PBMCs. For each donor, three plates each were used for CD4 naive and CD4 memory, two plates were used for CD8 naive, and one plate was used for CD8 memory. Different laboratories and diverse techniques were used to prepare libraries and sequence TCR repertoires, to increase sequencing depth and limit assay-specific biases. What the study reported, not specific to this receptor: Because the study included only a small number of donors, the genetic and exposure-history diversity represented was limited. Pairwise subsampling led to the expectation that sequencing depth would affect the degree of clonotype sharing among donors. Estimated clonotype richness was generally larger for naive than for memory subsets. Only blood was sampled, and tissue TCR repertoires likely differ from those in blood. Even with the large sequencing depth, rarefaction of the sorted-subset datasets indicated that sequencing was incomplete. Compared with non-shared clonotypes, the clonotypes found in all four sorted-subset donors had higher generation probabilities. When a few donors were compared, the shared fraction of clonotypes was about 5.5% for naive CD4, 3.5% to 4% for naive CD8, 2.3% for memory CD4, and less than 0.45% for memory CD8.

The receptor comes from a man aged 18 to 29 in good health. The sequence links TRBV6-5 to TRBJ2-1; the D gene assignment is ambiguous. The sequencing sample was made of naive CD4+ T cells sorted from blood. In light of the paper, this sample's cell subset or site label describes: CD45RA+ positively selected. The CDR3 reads CASMRTRNEQFF. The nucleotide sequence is TGTGCCAGCATGCGTACGAGGAATGAGCAGTTCTTC.